Following are 10 T cell receptor beta chains from one sample sequenced in a study of T cell repertoires in cytomegalovirus infection. TCRdb independently ran MiXCR on the reads; one entry per CDR3 protein. The sample has roughly 730,000 distinct CDR3 sequences; around 32% are singletons. Their antigen targets remain unknown. The source material was cultured PBMCs, sampled from culture after CMV antigen stimulation. These receptors all stem from a human donor in good health (CMV status not recorded). Some clones in this sample may be carry-over from other donors' samples.

This CDR3 reads CASSEWEGTYDNEQFF. The CDR3 coding sequence is TGTGCCAGCAGTGAATGGGAAGGGACTTACGACAATGAGCAGTTCTTC. V is TRBV2 and J is TRBJ2-1; weak D call: TRBD2 (6 bases). Germline V gives CDR1 SNHLY, CDR2 FYNNEI. This CDR3 has 16 residues. V gave up 2 bases and J gave up 5 bases, with 16 bases separating them.

V is TRBV29-1 and J is TRBJ2-5; TRBD1 is a possible D gene (6 bases). The ends were cut back, 8 bases at V and 0 bases at J, with 16 bases in the middle. The germline gives CDR1 SQVTM, CDR2 ANQGSEA. The CDR3 is made up of 14 amino acids. CDR3: CSTSPGTHQETQYF. The DNA of the CDR3 is TGCAGCACCTCCCCCGGGACACACCAAGAGACCCAGTACTTC.

The chain joins TRBV11-2 to TRBJ2-1; TRBD1 matches 7 bases. The V and J ends lost 5 bases and 7 bases, in that order; junction bases with no gene match: 11. This CDR3 is built from 15 residues. CDR1 is SGHAT and CDR2 is FQNNGV in the germline V gene. DNA for the CDR3: TGTGCCAGCAGCCACGAAATCGACAGGGCGAATGAGCAGTTCTTC. This sequence encodes CASSHEIDRANEQFF.

This clonotype has a handful of counts. This rearrangement joins TRBV20-1 to TRBJ2-7; TRBD1 might be the D (6 bases). Trimming shortened V by 1 base and J by 3 bases, and 13 bases separated the two germline ends. This CDR3 contains 14 residues. In germline, CDR1 is DFQATT, CDR2 SNEGSKA (reference sequence). The CDR3 protein is CSARAQDRYYEQYF. As DNA, the CDR3 is TGCAGTGCTAGAGCACAGGACAGATACTACGAGCAGTACTTC.

V and J are TRBV6-2 or TRBV6-3 and TRBJ2-7, with 8 bases matching TRBD1. Germline lookup yields CDR1 MNHEY and CDR2 SVGEGT. J lost 0 bases, V lost 6 bases, and 7 bases had no gene match. The CDR3 covers 15 residues. CDR3: CASRDYRGNSYEQYF. The CDR3 DNA is TGTGCCAGCAGGGACTACAGGGGGAACTCCTACGAGCAGTACTTC.

A few counts support this clonotype. V is TRBV7-9 and J is TRBJ2-7; D uncertain. The CDR3 has 15 residues. Trimming pared 1 base from V and 4 bases from J, leaving 14 bases between. Germline V gene lookup returns CDR1 SEHNR and CDR2 FQNEAQ (reference sequence). Written as DNA, the CDR3 is TGTGCCAGCAGCTTAGATCTGGGGTCCTTTTACGAGCAGTACTTC. Translated, it gives CASSLDLGSFYEQYF.

In the case of this clonotype: This may be a read error: a much more frequent sequence differs by one nucleotide. The J gene is TRBJ1-1, the V gene TRBV27; weak D call: TRBD1 (6 bases). This CDR3 has 13 amino acids. V was trimmed by 6 bases and J by 4 bases, leaving 12 bases between them. Per germline, CDR1 MNHEY and CDR2 SMNVEV (reference sequence). The CDR3: CASSTGFGTEAFF. The CDR3 region has the DNA TGTGCCAGCAGCACAGGGTTTGGCACTGAAGCTTTCTTT.

The chain couples TRBV2 to TRBJ1-4; D uncertain. Germline CDR1 reads SNHLY; CDR2 reads FYNNEI. V dropped 6 bases and J dropped 10 bases, with 21 bases sitting between them. The CDR3 covers 15 residues. This CDR3 reads CASSENRQAGGKLFF. CDR3 nucleotides: TGTGCCAGCAGCGAAAATCGGCAGGCAGGAGGAAAACTGTTTTTT.

The chain employs TRBV19 and TRBJ2-3; 8 positions agree with TRBD2. Germline V gene sequence: CDR1 LNHDA, CDR2 SQIVND (reference sequence). V gave up 9 bases and J gave up 5 bases; unmatched junction bases: 7. CDR3 length: 13 residues. CDR3 nucleotide sequence: TGTGCCAGCAGCGGGAGAAGCTTAGATACGCAGTATTTT. Protein product: CASSGRSLDTQYF.

This sequence joins TRBV6-5 and TRBJ2-3, with 9 positions matching TRBD2. CDR3 size: 16 residues. Germline CDR1 and CDR2: MNHEY and SVGAGI. With V trimmed by 0 bases and J by 5 bases, 6 bases remained unmatched. CDR3 in amino acids: CASSYSTAGGQDTQYF. As DNA, the CDR3 is TGTGCCAGCAGTTACTCGACGGCGGGGGGGCAAGATACGCAGTATTTT.